Listed here are 17 T cell receptor beta chains from one sample, sequenced in a study of CD8 T cells in Susac syndrome. RNA, at roughly 0.5 to 1 ug, was reverse transcribed with random hexamers. TCRdb itself ran the immunoSEQ multiplex PCR reads through MiXCR, one entry per CDR3 protein. The sample lists about 120,000 distinct CDR3 sequences; approximately 90% were seen once. Sequencing input: CD8+ T cells from PBMCs. These receptors all stem from a human donor in good health.

The chain combines TRBV6-9 with TRBJ1-1; 8 bases agree with TRBD1. The CDR3 runs 15 residues. Germline V lookup: CDR1 MNHGY, CDR2 SVAAGI. The trim removed 6 bases at V and 3 bases at J, leaving 9 bases unmatched. CDR3 in DNA: TGTGCCAGCAGGCGGACAGGGCGACTCGACACTGAAGCTTTCTTT. Translation gives CASRRTGRLDTEAFF.

The V call is TRBV15, the J call TRBJ2-5; either TRBD1 or TRBD2 may supply D (5 bases each). Trimming removed 6 bases from V and 2 bases from J, with 22 bases in between. Germline V gene data show CDR1 as LNHNV and CDR2 as YYDKDF (reference sequence). The CDR3 extends over 17 amino acids. CDR3 coding DNA: TGTGCCACCAGAGGGTTCGGGGATCCTGACAGACAAGAGACCCAGTACTTC. This gives the protein CATRGFGDPDRQETQYF.

The gene calls are TRBV11-3 and TRBJ2-2; D may be TRBD1 or TRBD2 (7 bases each). With 5 bases removed from V and 4 bases from J, the gap between germline ends came to 20 bases. The CDR3 consists of 17 residues. The germline V gene has CDR1 SGHNT and CDR2 YENEEA. Written as DNA, the CDR3 is TGTGCCAGCAGCCCAGCCAGGGGGGGCCGGGGCACCGGGGAGCTGTTTTTT. Its protein product is CASSPARGGRGTGELFF.

The V gene is TRBV5-1, the J gene TRBJ2-7, with D unclear. This CDR3 is built from 13 residues. CDR1 is SGHRS, CDR2 YFSETQ, per germline. The ends were cut back, 4 bases at V and 1 base at J, with 9 bases in the middle. CDR3 protein: CASSIDGSYEQYF. The DNA of the CDR3 is TGCGCCAGCAGCATTGACGGGTCCTACGAGCAGTACTTC.

The chain combines TRBV4-1 with TRBJ2-7; 9 bases are a match to TRBD2. Germline V gene lookup returns CDR1 MGHRA and CDR2 YSYEKL. The CDR3 is 16 amino acids. V dropped 0 bases and J dropped 2; count of bases not matched to a gene: 5. The CDR3 nucleotides are TGCGCCAGCAGCCAAGATCCTGCGGGAGGGACCTACGAGCAGTACTTC. It yields the protein CASSQDPAGGTYEQYF.

The J gene is TRBJ1-1, the V gene TRBV29-1; D may be TRBD1 (5 bases). Germline values: CDR1 SQVTM, CDR2 ANQGSEA. V was cut by 8 bases and J by 2 bases, with 15 bases left in between. The CDR3 is 13 residues long. CDR3 loop: CSPREGRNTEAFF. The CDR3 DNA follows: TGCAGCCCCCGTGAGGGGCGCAACACTGAAGCTTTCTTT. The variable domain in full, with the rest retrieved from reference TRBV29-1 and TRBJ1-1, is SAVISQKPSRDICQRGTSLTIQCQVDSQVTMMFWYRQQPGQSLTLIATANQGSEATYESGFVIDKFPISRPNLTFSTLTVSNMSPEDSSIYLCSPREGRNTEAFFGQGTRLTVV.

The chain joins TRBV6-5 to TRBJ2-3; the D gene is possibly TRBD1 (6 bases). V lost 6 bases and J lost 1, with 14 bases in between. CDR1 and CDR2 from the germline V gene are MNHEY and SVGAGI. The CDR3 has 15 amino acids. This CDR3 is CASSSAGVGTDTQYF. In nucleotides, the CDR3 is TGTGCCAGCAGCAGCGCAGGGGTAGGCACAGATACGCAGTATTTT.

This clonotype was observed a few times. The CDR3 DNA is TGTGCCATCCGGGGACAGGAGGACGAGCAGTACTTC. Translation: CAIRGQEDEQYF. The rearrangement links TRBV10-3 to TRBJ2-7; 8 bases are shared with TRBD1. Germline trimming cut 8 bases from V and 5 bases from J; bases unmatched to any gene: 5. CDR3 size: 12 residues. CDR1 and CDR2 from the germline V gene are ENHRY and SYGVKD.

The V gene is TRBV28, the J gene TRBJ1-1; D call uncertain. The germline V gene encodes CDR1 MDHEN and CDR2 SYDVKM. Deletions cut 6 bases from V and 6 bases from J, with 17 bases between. The CDR3 sequence is 14 residues long. DNA for the CDR3: TGTGCCAGCAGCTCTGCGGGCGGGGTTCCTGAAGCTTTCTTT. As protein: CASSSAGGVPEAFF.

This rearrangement joins TRBV7-2 to TRBJ2-3; the D is unclear. Trimming removed 0 bases at V and 1 base at J, with 11 bases between. This CDR3 comprises 16 residues. CDR1 SGHTA and CDR2 FQGNSA come from the germline V gene. The CDR3 sequence is CASSLAWKGGTDTQYF. The CDR3 DNA sequence: TGTGCCAGCAGCTTAGCATGGAAAGGAGGCACAGATACGCAGTATTTT.

The rearrangement uses TRBV6-2 or TRBV6-3 and TRBJ1-1, with D possibly matching TRBD1 (5 bases). The CDR3 runs 16 residues. CDR1 MNHEY and CDR2 SVGEGT come from the germline V gene. V was shortened by 5 bases and J by 0 bases, with 16 bases between the two germline ends. CDR3 loop: CASSPHLTGMNTEAFF. The CDR3 DNA reads as TGTGCCAGCAGTCCCCATCTTACAGGAATGAACACTGAAGCTTTCTTT.

This clonotype was detected only a few times. V gene TRBV29-1 combines with J gene TRBJ1-1, with 7 nucleotides matching TRBD1. The CDR3 consists of 12 residues. The germline CDR1 and CDR2 sequences are SQVTM and ANQGSEA. J gave up 1 base and V 4 bases, and 0 bases lay outside the gene matches. The CDR3 region is CSVGDRNTEAFF. The CDR3 DNA is TGCAGCGTTGGGGACAGGAACACTGAAGCTTTCTTT.

This chain links TRBV29-1 with TRBJ2-7; D gene uncertain. CDR3 length: 10 residues. The V and J ends lost 5 bases and 6 bases respectively, with 8 bases between them. Germline-derived CDR1 and CDR2 are SQVTM and ANQGSEA. The CDR3: CSVITPEQYF. DNA of the CDR3: TGCAGCGTTATTACCCCCGAGCAGTACTTC.

This chain's CDR3 is CASSLADRGYEQYF. CDR3 coding DNA: TGTGCCAGCAGCTTAGCAGACAGGGGTTACGAGCAGTACTTC. This chain links TRBV7-8 with TRBJ2-7, with 8 bases matching TRBD1. Looked up from germline, CDR1 is SGHVS and CDR2 is FQNEAQ. The CDR3 is 14 residues long. J was trimmed by 4 bases and V by 0 bases; bases with no gene match: 2. The full variable domain, its missing parts supplied by reference TRBV7-8 and TRBJ2-7, is GAGVSQSPRYKVAKRGQDVALRCDPISGHVSLFWYQQALGQGPEFLTYFQNEAQLDKSGLPSDRFFAERPEGSVSTLKIQRTQQEDSAVYLCASSLADRGYEQYFGPGTRLTVT.

This sequence joins TRBV7-6 and TRBJ2-7, with D unresolved. The CDR3 is 16 residues long. Trimming took off 5 bases at V and 0 bases at J, with 17 bases between the two ends. Germline V lookup: CDR1 SGHVS, CDR2 FNYEAQ. The CDR3, as DNA: TGTGCCAGCAGCCCCCACACGACCTACAGCTCCTACGAGCAGTACTTC. Protein: CASSPHTTYSSYEQYF.

The chain joins TRBV12-3 or TRBV12-4 to TRBJ2-2; 10 bases are shared with TRBD1. The junction had 3 bases not matched to a gene; V was cut back by 4 bases and J by 4 bases. The CDR3 is 15 residues long. The CDR3 spells CASSSGDRGTGELFF. The CDR3 bases are TGTGCCAGCAGTTCGGGGGACAGGGGCACCGGGGAGCTGTTTTTT.

This clonotype showed up just once. The CDR3 reads CASSQDPTGLRGYTF. Here the CDR3 DNA reads TGTGCCAGCAGCCAAGATCCCACAGGGTTGCGAGGCTACACCTTC. J is TRBJ1-2 and V is TRBV3-1; perhaps TRBD1 as D (6 bases). The CDR3 has 15 amino acids. Germline loops: CDR1 LGHDT, CDR2 YNNKEL (reference sequence). The V and J ends lost 0 bases and 8 bases respectively, with 16 bases between them.